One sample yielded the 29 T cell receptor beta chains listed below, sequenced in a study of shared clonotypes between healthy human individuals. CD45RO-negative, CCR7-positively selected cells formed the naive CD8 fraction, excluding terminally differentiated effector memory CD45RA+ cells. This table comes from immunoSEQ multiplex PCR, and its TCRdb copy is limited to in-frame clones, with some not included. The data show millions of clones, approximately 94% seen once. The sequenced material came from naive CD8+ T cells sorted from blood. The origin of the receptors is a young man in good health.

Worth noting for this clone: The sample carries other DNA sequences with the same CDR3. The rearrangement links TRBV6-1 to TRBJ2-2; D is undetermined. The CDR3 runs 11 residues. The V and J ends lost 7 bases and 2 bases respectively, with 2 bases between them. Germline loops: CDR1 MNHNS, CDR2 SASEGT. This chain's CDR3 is CASTNTGELFF. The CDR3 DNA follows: TGTGCCAGCACTAACACCGGGGAGCTGTTTTTT.

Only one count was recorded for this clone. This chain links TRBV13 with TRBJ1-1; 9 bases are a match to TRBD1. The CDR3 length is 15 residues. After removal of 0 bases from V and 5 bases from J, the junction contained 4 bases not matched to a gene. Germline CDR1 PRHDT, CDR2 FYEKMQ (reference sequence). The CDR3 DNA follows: TGTGCCAGCAGCTTAGGAGGGACAGGGTTAACTGAAGCTTTCTTT. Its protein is CASSLGGTGLTEAFF.

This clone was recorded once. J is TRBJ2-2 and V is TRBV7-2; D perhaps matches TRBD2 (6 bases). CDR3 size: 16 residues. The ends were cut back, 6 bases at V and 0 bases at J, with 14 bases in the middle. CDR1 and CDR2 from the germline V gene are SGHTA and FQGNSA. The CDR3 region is CASRPTGLSNTGELFF. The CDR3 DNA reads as TGTGCCAGCAGGCCCACGGGACTCTCGAACACCGGGGAGCTGTTTTTT.

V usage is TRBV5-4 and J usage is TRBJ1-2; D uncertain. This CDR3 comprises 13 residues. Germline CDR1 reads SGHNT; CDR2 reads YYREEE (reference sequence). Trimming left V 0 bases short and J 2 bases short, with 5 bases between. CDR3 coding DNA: TGTGCCAGCAGCTTGGGCGTCAACTATGGCTACACCTTC. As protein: CASSLGVNYGYTF.

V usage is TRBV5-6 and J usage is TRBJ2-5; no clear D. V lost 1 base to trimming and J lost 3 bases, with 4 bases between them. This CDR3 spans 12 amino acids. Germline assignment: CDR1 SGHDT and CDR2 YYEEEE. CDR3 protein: CASSLRKETQYF. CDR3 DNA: TGTGCCAGCAGCTTGAGAAAAGAGACCCAGTACTTC.

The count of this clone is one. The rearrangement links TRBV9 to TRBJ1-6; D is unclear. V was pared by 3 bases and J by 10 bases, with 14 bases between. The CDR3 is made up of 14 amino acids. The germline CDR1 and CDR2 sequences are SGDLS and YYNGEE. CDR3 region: CASSDPGVGSPLHF. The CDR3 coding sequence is TGTGCCAGCAGCGATCCAGGAGTCGGCTCACCCCTCCACTTT.

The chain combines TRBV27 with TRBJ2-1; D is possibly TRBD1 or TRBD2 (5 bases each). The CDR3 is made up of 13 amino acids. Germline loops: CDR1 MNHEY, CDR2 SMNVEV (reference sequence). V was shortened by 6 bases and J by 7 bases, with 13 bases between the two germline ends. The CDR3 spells CASSGTLGNEQFF. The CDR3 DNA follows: TGTGCCAGCAGCGGGACCCTAGGGAATGAGCAGTTCTTC.

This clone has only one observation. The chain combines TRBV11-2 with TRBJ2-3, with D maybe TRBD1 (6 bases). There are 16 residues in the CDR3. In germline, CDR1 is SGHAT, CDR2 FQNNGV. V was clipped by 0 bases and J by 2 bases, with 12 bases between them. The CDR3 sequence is CASSLDPTGLTDTQYF. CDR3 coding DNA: TGTGCCAGCAGCTTAGACCCAACAGGGCTCACAGATACGCAGTATTTT.

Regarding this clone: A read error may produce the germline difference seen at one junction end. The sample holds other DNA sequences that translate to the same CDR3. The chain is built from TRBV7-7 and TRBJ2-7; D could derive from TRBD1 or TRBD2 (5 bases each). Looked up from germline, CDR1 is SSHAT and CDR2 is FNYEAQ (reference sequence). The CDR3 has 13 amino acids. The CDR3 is CASSLGETYEQYF. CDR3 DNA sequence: TGTGCTAGCAGCTTAGGGGAGACCTACGAGCAGTACTTC.

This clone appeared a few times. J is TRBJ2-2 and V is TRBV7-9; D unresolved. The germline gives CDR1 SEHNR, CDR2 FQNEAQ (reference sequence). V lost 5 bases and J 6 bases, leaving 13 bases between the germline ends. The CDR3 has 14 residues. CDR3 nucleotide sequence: TGTGCCAGCAGCCCCCCAAGCACCGCCGGGGAGCTGTTTTTT. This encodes CASSPPSTAGELFF.

CDR3 amino acids: CASSPGDQGGYEQYF. In DNA, the CDR3 is TGTGCCAGCAGCCCCGGGGATCAAGGGGGCTACGAGCAGTACTTC. V gene TRBV6-8 combines with J gene TRBJ2-7, with D perhaps matching TRBD1 (6 bases). This CDR3 region has 15 residues. In germline, CDR1 is MNHGY, CDR2 SAAAGT. V gave up 6 bases and J gave up 3 bases, with 18 bases separating them.

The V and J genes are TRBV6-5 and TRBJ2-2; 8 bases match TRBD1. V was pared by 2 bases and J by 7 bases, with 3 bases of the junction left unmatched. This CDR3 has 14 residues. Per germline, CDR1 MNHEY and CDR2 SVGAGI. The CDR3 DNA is TGTGCCAGCAGTTACCAGGGGGCAGTCGGGGAGCTGTTTTTT. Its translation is CASSYQGAVGELFF.

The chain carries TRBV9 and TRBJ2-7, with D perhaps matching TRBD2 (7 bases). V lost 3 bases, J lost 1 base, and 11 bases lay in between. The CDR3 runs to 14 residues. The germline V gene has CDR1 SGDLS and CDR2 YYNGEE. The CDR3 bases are TGTGCCAGCAGCGACGGGGGGCTGTCCTACGAGCAGTACTTC. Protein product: CASSDGGLSYEQYF.

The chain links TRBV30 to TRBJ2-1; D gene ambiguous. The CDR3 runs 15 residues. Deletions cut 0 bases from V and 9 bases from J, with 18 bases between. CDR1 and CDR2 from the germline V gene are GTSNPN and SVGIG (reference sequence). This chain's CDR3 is CAWSVSQLGYGEQFF. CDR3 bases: TGTGCCTGGAGTGTTTCCCAATTGGGGTACGGTGAGCAGTTCTTC. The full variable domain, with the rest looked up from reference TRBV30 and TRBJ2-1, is SQTIHQWPATLVQPVGSPLSLECTVEGTSNPNLYWYRQAAGRGLQLLFYSVGIGQISSEVPQNLSASRPQDRQFILSSKKLLLSDSGFYLCAWSVSQLGYGEQFFGPGTRLTVL.

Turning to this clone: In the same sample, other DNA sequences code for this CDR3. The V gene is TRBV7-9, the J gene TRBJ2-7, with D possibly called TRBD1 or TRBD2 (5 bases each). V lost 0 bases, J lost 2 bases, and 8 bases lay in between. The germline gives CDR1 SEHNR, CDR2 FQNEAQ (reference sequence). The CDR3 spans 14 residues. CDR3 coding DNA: TGTGCCAGCAGCTTAGCGGGGGAGACCTACGAGCAGTACTTC. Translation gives CASSLAGETYEQYF.

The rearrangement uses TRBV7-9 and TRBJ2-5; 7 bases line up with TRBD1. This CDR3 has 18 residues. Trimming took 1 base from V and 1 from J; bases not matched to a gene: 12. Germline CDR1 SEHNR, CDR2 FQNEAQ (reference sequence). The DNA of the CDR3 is TGTGCCAGCAGCTTAGGGTGGGGGACAGAGACCGGCCAAGAGACCCAGTACTTC. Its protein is CASSLGWGTETGQETQYF. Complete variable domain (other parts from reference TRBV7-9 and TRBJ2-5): DTGVSQNPRHKITKRGQNVTFRCDPISEHNRLYWYRQTLGQGPEFLTYFQNEAQLEKSRLLSDRFSAERPKGSFSTLEIQRTEQGDSAMYLCASSLGWGTETGQETQYFGPGTRLLVL.

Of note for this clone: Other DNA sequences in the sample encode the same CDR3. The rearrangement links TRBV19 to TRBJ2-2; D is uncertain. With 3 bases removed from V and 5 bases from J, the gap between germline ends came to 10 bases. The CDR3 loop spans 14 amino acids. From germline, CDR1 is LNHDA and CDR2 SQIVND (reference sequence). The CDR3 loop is CASSIWGRTGELFF. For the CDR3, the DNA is TGTGCCAGTAGTATTTGGGGTCGGACCGGGGAGCTGTTTTTT. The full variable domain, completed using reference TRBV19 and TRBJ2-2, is DGGITQSPKYLFRKEGQNVTLSCEQNLNHDAMYWYRQDPGQGLRLIYYSQIVNDFQKGDIAEGYSVSREKKESFPLTVTSAQKNPTAFYLCASSIWGRTGELFFGEGSRLTVL.

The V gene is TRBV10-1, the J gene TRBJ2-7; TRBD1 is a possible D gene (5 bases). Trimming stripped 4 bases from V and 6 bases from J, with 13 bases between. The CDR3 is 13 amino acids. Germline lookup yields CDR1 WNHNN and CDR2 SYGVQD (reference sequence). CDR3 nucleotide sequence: TGCGCCAGCAGTGTTGCCAGGGCTTCCGAGCAGTACTTC. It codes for CASSVARASEQYF.

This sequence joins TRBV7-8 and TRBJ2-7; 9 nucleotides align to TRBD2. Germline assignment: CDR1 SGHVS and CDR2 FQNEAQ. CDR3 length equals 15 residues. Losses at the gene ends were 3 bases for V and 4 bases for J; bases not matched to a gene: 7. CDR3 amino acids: CASSFGASGDYEQYF. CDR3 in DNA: TGTGCCAGCAGCTTCGGAGCTAGCGGGGATTACGAGCAGTACTTC.

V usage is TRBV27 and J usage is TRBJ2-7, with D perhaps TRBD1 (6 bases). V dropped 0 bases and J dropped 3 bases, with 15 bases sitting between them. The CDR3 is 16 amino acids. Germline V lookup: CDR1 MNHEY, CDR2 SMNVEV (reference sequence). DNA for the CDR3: TGTGCCAGCAGTTTATCGAAAGGGGAGACAGGCTACGAGCAGTACTTC. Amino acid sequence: CASSLSKGETGYEQYF.

The DNA for the CDR3 is TGTGCCAGCAGCGTAGCTCTAGCGGGAGAACCAGATACGCAGTATTTT. Its translation: CASSVALAGEPDTQYF. The rearrangement links TRBV9 to TRBJ2-3, with 10 bases lining up with TRBD2. This CDR3 spans 16 amino acids. Germline CDR1 is SGDLS and CDR2 is YYNGEE. The V gene end was trimmed by 0 bases and the J gene end by 4 bases; junction bases not matched to a gene: 5.

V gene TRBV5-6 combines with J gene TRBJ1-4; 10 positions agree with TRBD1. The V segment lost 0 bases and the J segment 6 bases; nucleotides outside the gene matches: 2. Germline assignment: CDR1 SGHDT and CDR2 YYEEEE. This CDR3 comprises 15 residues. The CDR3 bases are TGTGCCAGCAGCTTGGCAGGACAGGGGGATGAAAAACTGTTTTTT. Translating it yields CASSLAGQGDEKLFF.

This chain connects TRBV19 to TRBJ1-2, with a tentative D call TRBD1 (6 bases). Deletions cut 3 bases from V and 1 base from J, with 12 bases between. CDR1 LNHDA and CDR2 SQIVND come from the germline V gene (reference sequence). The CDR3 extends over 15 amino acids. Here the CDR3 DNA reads TGTGCCAGTAGTATTGTCGACAGGAGTAACTATGGCTACACCTTC. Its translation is CASSIVDRSNYGYTF.

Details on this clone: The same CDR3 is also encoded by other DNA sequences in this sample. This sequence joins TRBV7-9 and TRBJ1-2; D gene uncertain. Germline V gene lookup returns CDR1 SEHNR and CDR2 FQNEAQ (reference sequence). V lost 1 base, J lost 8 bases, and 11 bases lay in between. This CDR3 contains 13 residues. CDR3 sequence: CASSLGAGRGYTF. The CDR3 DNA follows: TGTGCCAGCAGCTTAGGCGCAGGACGGGGCTACACCTTC.

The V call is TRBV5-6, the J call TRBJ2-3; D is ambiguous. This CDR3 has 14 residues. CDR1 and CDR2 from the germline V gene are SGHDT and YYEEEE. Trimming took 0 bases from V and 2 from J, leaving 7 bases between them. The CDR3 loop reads CASSLAADTDTQYF. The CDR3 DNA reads TGTGCCAGCAGCTTGGCGGCAGACACAGATACGCAGTATTTT.

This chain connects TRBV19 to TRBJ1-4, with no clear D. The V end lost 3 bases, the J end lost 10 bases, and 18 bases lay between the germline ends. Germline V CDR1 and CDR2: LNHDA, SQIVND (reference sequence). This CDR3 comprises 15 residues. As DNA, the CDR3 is TGTGCCAGTAGTATTTCACAACAGCCGGACGTAAAACTGTTTTTT. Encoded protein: CASSISQQPDVKLFF.

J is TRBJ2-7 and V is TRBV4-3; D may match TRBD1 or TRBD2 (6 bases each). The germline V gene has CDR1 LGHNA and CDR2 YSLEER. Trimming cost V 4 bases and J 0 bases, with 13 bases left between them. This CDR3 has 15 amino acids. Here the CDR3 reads CASSPYGGPSYEQYF. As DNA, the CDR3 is TGCGCCAGCAGCCCCTATGGGGGGCCCTCCTACGAGCAGTACTTC.

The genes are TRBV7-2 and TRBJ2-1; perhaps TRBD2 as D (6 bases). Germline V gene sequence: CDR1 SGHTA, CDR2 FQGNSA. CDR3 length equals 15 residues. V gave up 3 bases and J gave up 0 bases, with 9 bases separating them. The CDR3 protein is CASSFWGDSYNEQFF. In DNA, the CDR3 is TGTGCCAGCAGCTTTTGGGGGGACTCCTACAATGAGCAGTTCTTC.

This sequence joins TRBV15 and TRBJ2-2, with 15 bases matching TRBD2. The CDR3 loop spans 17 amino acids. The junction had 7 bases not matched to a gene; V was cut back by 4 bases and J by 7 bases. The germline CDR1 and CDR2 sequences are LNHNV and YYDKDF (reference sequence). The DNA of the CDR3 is TGTGCCACCAGCACCGGACTAGCGGGAGGGCTAGGCGGGGAGCTGTTTTTT. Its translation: CATSTGLAGGLGGELFF.